The rows below give T cell receptor beta chains drawn from one sample of a study of T cell repertoires in cytomegalovirus infection. TCRdb re-called the reads through MiXCR, storing one row per CDR3 protein. The sample lists 200,000 to 250,000 distinct CDR3 sequences; roughly 23% were seen once. Source material: CD8+ T cells from PBMCs. Every receptor here comes from a human donor in good health (CMV status not recorded). Some clones in this sample may be carry-over from other donors' samples. CDR3s include the opening cysteine and the closing phenylalanine or tryptophan. The order of the fields is V gene, D gene, CDR3 protein. D genes are given only for firm matches.

>TRBV19|.
CASSIAGWPQHF
>TRBV7-9|.
CASSLQERSGANVLTF
>TRBV28|.
CASSLVVAKGPNRSYEQYF
>TRBV20-1|.
CSAGRALDQPQHF
>TRBV27|TRBD2
CASSLTPGGPYEQYF
>TRBV7-6|TRBD2
CASSPRTSVETQYF
>TRBV27|TRBD1
CASSPSRPGTAAFF
>TRBV7-9|.
CASSQNSIEAFF
>TRBV6-1|TRBD1
CASSTGDRLNTGELFF
>TRBV7-6|.
CASSPSEGPYEQYF
>TRBV9|.
CASSADGLGGSPLHF
>TRBV20-1|.
CSVPGDTGPYEQYF
>TRBV7-6|.
CASSPPGHLYQETQYF
>TRBV19|TRBD1
CASSTLGTGAFSNQPQHF
>TRBV4-1|.
CASSQWSRAAEQYF
>TRBV13|TRBD2
CASSSYTSGGYNEQFF
>TRBV3-1|TRBD2
CASSPGLAGGTGELFF
>TRBV11-2|.
CASSRATDYEQYF
>TRBV6-6|.
CASSYDLEQYF
>TRBV7-9|TRBD1
CASGSTGGHNTQYF
>TRBV2|.
CASSEAKSSSTDMQYF
>TRBV2|.
CASSALEKLFF
>TRBV7-6|TRBD1
CASSPGTGVQPQHF
>TRBV12-3/TRBV12-4|TRBD1
CASSLGQGVQPQHF
>TRBV19|.
CASSIRTGGELFF
>TRBV13|.
CASSSGPQNTEAFF
>TRBV5-1|.
CASSFYLNTEAFF
>TRBV7-9|.
CASSLDVGLNEQFF
>TRBV15|.
CATSRDGANLGTEAFF
>TRBV6-1|TRBD1
CASSTIPGQISYEQYF
>TRBV28|.
CASSLNRADTQYF
>TRBV2|.
CASTARDQETQYF
>TRBV27|TRBD1
CASRPGQGALEQFF
>TRBV27|TRBD2
CASSSGGSNEQFF
>TRBV12-3/TRBV12-4|.
CASTGRGASVTQYF
>TRBV5-4|.
CASSLVGVLETQYF
>TRBV28|.
CASSLPGTDSPLHF
>TRBV5-5|.
CASAQGTGELFF
>TRBV12-3/TRBV12-4|.
CASSLFRNTDTQYF
>TRBV7-2|.
CASSQTGSYSNNEQFF
>TRBV5-6|TRBD2
CASSLDRAGGWNEQFF
>TRBV2|.
CASSGYEQYF
>TRBV20-1|TRBD1
CSARDFRQGVPSDEAFF
>TRBV20-1|TRBD1
CSARPYRGDNEQYF
>TRBV28|TRBD1
CASSSTTGGKETQYF
>TRBV6-5|.
CASSYSWPNYGYTF
>TRBV7-9|TRBD1
CASRRDSSYEQYF
>TRBV7-9|.
CASSSDYPEQFF
>TRBV29-1|TRBD1
CSVQGQGVSTEAFF
>TRBV7-9|.
CASSSRLGRGGYTF
>TRBV3-1|TRBD1
CASSQDRGRINYGYTF
>TRBV14|.
CASSQEGRGLDTQYF